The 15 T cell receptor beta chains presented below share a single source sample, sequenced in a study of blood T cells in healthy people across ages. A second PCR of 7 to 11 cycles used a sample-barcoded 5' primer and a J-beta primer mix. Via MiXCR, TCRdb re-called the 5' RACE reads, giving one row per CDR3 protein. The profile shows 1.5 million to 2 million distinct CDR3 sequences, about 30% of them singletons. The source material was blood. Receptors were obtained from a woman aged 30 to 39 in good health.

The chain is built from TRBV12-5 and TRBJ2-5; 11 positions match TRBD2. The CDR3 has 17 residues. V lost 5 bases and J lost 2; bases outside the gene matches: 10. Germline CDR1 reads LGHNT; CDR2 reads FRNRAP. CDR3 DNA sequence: TGTGCTAGTGGTGTTGGGGGAGTAGCGGGGGGGCAAGAGACCCAGTACTTC. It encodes CASGVGGVAGGQETQYF.

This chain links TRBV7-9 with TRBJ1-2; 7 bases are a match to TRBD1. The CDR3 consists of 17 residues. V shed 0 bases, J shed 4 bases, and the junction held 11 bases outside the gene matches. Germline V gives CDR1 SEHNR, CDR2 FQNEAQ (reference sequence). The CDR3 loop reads CASSLAGRQGPTYGYTF. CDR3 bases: TGTGCCAGCAGCTTAGCGGGGCGACAGGGACCTACCTATGGCTACACCTTC. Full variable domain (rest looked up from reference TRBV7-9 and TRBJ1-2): DTGVSQNPRHKITKRGQNVTFRCDPISEHNRLYWYRQTLGQGPEFLTYFQNEAQLEKSRLLSDRFSAERPKGSFSTLEIQRTEQGDSAMYLCASSLAGRQGPTYGYTFGSGTRLTVV.

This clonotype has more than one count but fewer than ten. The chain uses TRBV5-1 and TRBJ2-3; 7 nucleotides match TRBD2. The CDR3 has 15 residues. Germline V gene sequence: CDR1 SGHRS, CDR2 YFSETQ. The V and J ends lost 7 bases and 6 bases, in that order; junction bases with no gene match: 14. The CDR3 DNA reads TGCGCCAGCGGAATTCTAAGCGGGATCGCTGATACGCAGTATTTT. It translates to CASGILSGIADTQYF.

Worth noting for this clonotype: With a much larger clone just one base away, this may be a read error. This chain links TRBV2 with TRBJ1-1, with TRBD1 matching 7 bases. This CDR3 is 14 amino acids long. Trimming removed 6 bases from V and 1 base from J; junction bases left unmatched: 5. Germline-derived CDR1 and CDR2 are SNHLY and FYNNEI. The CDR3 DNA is TGTGCCAGCAGAATACAGGGGTCGAACACTGAAGCTTTCTTT. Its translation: CASRIQGSNTEAFF. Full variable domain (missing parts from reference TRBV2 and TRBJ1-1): EPEVTQTPSHQVTQMGQEVILRCVPISNHLYFYWYRQILGQKVEFLVSFYNNEISEKSEIFDDQFSVERPDGSNFTLKIRSTKLEDSAMYFCASRIQGSNTEAFFGQGTRLTVV.

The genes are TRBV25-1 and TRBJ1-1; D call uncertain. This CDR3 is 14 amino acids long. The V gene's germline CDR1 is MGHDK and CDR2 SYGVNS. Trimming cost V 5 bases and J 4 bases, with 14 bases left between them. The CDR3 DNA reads TGTGCCAGCAGTAACGCGACGGGTCCCACTGAAGCTTTCTTT. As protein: CASSNATGPTEAFF.

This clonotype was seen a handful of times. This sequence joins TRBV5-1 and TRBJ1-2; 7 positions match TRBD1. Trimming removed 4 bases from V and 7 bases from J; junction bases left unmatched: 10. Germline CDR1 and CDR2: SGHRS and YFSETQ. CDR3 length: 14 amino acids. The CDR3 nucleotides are TGCGCCAGCAGCAACCCTGGACAGGAGGGTGGCTACACCTTC. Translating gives CASSNPGQEGGYTF.

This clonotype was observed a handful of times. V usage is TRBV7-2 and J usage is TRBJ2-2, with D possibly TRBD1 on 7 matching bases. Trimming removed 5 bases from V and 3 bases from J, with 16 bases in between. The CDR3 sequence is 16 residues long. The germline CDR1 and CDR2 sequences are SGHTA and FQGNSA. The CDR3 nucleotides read TGTGCCAGCAGCCCCAGGGGGGACCACTACACCGGGGAGCTGTTTTTT. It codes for CASSPRGDHYTGELFF.

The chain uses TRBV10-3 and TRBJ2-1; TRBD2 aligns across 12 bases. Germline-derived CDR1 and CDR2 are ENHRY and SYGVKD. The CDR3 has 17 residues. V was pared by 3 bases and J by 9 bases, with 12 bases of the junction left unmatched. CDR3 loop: CAISDSRGLAGGGEQFF. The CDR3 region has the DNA TGTGCCATCAGTGACTCTAGAGGGCTAGCGGGAGGGGGTGAGCAGTTCTTC.

CDR3 sequence reads: CASSHPGQATYEQYF. The CDR3 DNA reads as TGCGCCAGCAGCCACCCGGGACAGGCGACCTACGAGCAGTACTTC. The rearrangement uses TRBV4-1 and TRBJ2-7; 8 positions match TRBD1. The CDR3 is 15 residues long. V shed 3 bases and J 2 bases; nucleotides not matched to a gene: 6. Germline CDR1 reads MGHRA; CDR2 reads YSYEKL.

CDR3: CASSTQDRGRYTEAFF. CDR3 nucleotide sequence: TGTGCCAGCAGCACCCAGGACAGGGGGAGGTACACTGAAGCTTTCTTT. V gene TRBV21-1 combines with J gene TRBJ1-1; the DNA was not compared with TRBD1, the D call given in the table. TRBV21-1 is a pseudogene. The CDR3 is 16 amino acids.

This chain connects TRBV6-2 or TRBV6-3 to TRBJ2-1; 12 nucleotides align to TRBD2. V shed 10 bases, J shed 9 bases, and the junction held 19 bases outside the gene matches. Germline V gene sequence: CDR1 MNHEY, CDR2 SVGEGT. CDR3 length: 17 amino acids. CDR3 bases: TGTGCCACCGGACTAGCGGGAACAGGGAGGTTTGGGCGTGAGCAGTTCTTC. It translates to CATGLAGTGRFGREQFF.

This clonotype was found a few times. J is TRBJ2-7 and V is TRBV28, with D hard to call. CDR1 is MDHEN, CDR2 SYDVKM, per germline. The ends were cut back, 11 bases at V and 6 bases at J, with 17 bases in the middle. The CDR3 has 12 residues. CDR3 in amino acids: CAATTLRREQYF. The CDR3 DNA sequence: TGTGCCGCCACGACATTGAGGCGCGAGCAGTACTTC.

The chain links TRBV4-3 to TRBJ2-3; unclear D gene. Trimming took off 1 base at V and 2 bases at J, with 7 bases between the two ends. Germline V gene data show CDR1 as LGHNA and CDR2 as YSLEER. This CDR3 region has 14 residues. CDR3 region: CASSQAYNTDTQYF. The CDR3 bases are TGCGCCAGCAGCCAAGCTTATAACACAGATACGCAGTATTTT.

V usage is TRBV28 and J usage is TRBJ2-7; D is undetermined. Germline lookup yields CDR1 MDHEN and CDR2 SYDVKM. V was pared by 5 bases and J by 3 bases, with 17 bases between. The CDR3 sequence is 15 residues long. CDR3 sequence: CASSPSGAADYEQYF. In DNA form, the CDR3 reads TGTGCCAGCAGTCCTTCCGGTGCAGCCGACTACGAGCAGTACTTC.

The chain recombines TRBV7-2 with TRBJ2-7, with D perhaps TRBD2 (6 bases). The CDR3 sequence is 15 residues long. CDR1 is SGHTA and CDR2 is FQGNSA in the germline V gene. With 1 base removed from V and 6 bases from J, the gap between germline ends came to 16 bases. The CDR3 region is CASSLVPRGMGEQYF. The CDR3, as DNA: TGTGCCAGCAGCTTAGTTCCGCGGGGCATGGGCGAGCAGTACTTC. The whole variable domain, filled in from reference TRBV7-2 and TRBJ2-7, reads GAGVSQSPSNKVTEKGKDVELRCDPISGHTALYWYRQSLGQGLEFLIYFQGNSAPDKSGLPSDRFSAERTGGSVSTLTIQRTQQEDSAVYLCASSLVPRGMGEQYFGPGTRLTVT.